Shown below are 23 T cell receptor beta chains from a single sample sequenced in a study of T-cell memory formation after mild COVID-19. TCRdb reanalysed the 5' RACE reads using MiXCR and keeps one entry per CDR3 protein. The sample lists approximately 400,000 distinct CDR3 sequences, more than 20% occurring once. Material for sequencing was PBMCs or a T cell subset sorted from them (not recorded which). The receptors here all came from an adult woman who had mild COVID-19 (a few samples of this study predate the infection). Cell type and time point are not known.

This chain uses TRBV20-1 with TRBJ2-2; 8 nucleotides align to TRBD2. Losses at the gene ends were 1 base for V and 1 base for J; bases not matched to a gene: 8. Germline CDR1 is DFQATT and CDR2 is SNEGSKA (reference sequence). The CDR3 has 17 amino acids. Here the CDR3 DNA reads TGCAGTGCTAGAGCCCTATCCGCGGGGGGGAACACCGGGGAGCTGTTTTTT. This translates into CSARALSAGGNTGELFF.

This chain links TRBV20-1 with TRBJ2-7; TRBD1 aligns across 8 bases. This CDR3 has 14 residues. The germline V gene encodes CDR1 DFQATT and CDR2 SNEGSKA (reference sequence). Germline trimming cut 4 bases from V and 7 bases from J; bases unmatched to any gene: 12. CDR3 nucleotide sequence: TGCAGTGCTAATCTCGGGACAGGCCGGTTGGAGCAGTACTTC. The encoded protein is CSANLGTGRLEQYF.

Remarks on this clonotype: A read error may explain this, as a much larger clone is one base away. The chain is built from TRBV5-1 and TRBJ1-3; 7 nucleotides align to TRBD1. Losses at the gene ends were 4 bases for V and 4 bases for J; bases not matched to a gene: 2. This CDR3 comprises 13 residues. CDR1 and CDR2 from the germline V gene are SGHRS and YFSETQ. The CDR3 nucleotides read TGCGCCAGCAGCACGGGACAGGGAAACACCATATATTTT. Protein: CASSTGQGNTIYF.

The chain couples TRBV20-1 to TRBJ2-1; D may correspond to TRBD1 or TRBD2 (6 bases each). Trimming left V 1 base short and J 9 bases short, with 10 bases between. The CDR3 totals 12 residues. Germline values: CDR1 DFQATT, CDR2 SNEGSKA (reference sequence). This chain's CDR3 is CSARVRGPEQFF. The DNA for the CDR3 is TGCAGTGCTAGAGTCCGGGGGCCTGAGCAGTTCTTC.

V gene TRBV3-1 combines with J gene TRBJ2-7; D perhaps matches TRBD2 (6 bases). CDR1 LGHDT and CDR2 YNNKEL come from the germline V gene (reference sequence). V lost 5 bases and J lost 5, with 16 bases in between. This CDR3 is built from 14 residues. CDR3 protein: CASSGMEGSNEQYF. DNA for the CDR3: TGTGCCAGCAGCGGGATGGAGGGGAGCAACGAGCAGTACTTC.

This clonotype has a handful of counts. The V gene is TRBV30, the J gene TRBJ1-2, with D possibly TRBD1 on 5 matching bases. This CDR3 comprises 14 residues. V lost 1 base to trimming and J lost 4 bases, with 13 bases between them. Per the germline V gene, CDR1 is GTSNPN and CDR2 is SVGIG (reference sequence). For the CDR3, the DNA is TGTGCCTGGAGTGGACAAAGCGGGGGCTATGGCTACACCTTC. Its translation is CAWSGQSGGYGYTF.

In its sample, this clonotype was seen a few times. The rearrangement joins TRBV19 to TRBJ1-2; the D is unclear. The V gene's germline CDR1 is LNHDA and CDR2 SQIVND (reference sequence). The length of the CDR3 is 17 residues. V lost 5 bases and J 2 bases, leaving 21 bases between the germline ends. As DNA, the CDR3 is TGTGCCAGTAGTCCAAGGAGGGAGAACGGCGGAAACTATGGCTACACCTTC. Translating it yields CASSPRRENGGNYGYTF. Filled out from reference TRBV19 and TRBJ1-2, the complete variable domain reads DGGITQSPKYLFRKEGQNVTLSCEQNLNHDAMYWYRQDPGQGLRLIYYSQIVNDFQKGDIAEGYSVSREKKESFPLTVTSAQKNPTAFYLCASSPRRENGGNYGYTFGSGTRLTVV.

The V call is TRBV12-3 or TRBV12-4, the J call TRBJ2-2, with D uncertain. The CDR3 spans 15 residues. The ends were cut back, 3 bases at V and 1 base at J, with 9 bases in the middle. The CDR3 loop reads CASSLVRRNTGELFF. The CDR3 bases are TGTGCCAGCAGTTTGGTGAGAAGGAACACCGGGGAGCTGTTTTTT.

This clonotype was seen only a few times. This sequence joins TRBV25-1 and TRBJ2-5; TRBD1 matches at 9 bases. V trimming: 2 bases; J trimming: 6 bases; junction bases outside the gene matches: 4. CDR1 and CDR2 (germline): MGHDK, SYGVNS. The CDR3 totals 14 residues. The CDR3 spells CASSETGGVKTQYF. The DNA for the CDR3 is TGTGCCAGCAGTGAAACAGGGGGCGTAAAGACCCAGTACTTC.

This clonotype has only a few counts. V is TRBV6-5 and J is TRBJ2-5; 8 nucleotides match TRBD2. The junction had 7 bases not matched to a gene; V was cut back by 5 bases and J by 2 bases. The CDR3 spans 15 residues. CDR1 and CDR2 from the germline V gene are MNHEY and SVGAGI. The CDR3 sequence is CASSPRVAGQETQYF. The CDR3 DNA reads TGTGCCAGCAGTCCCCGGGTAGCGGGACAAGAGACCCAGTACTTC.

This clonotype was picked up a small number of times. The rearrangement joins TRBV11-2 to TRBJ2-3, with TRBD1 matching 7 bases. Losses at the gene ends were 4 bases for V and 5 bases for J; bases not matched to a gene: 6. CDR1 and CDR2 from the germline V gene are SGHAT and FQNNGV. The CDR3 runs 14 residues. The CDR3 here is CASSYDRARDTQYF. DNA of the CDR3: TGTGCCAGCAGCTATGACAGGGCTCGAGATACGCAGTATTTT.

This clonotype appeared a few times. This rearrangement joins TRBV11-2 to TRBJ2-7, with D possibly TRBD1 on 5 matching bases. V lost 5 bases and J 7 bases, leaving 12 bases between the germline ends. The CDR3 has 12 amino acids. Germline CDR1 and CDR2: SGHAT and FQNNGV. For the CDR3, the DNA is TGTGCCAGCAGCGTGCAGGGTTATGAGCAGTACTTC. This codes for CASSVQGYEQYF.

V and J are TRBV20-1 and TRBJ2-2; perhaps TRBD1 as D (6 bases). V gave up 5 bases and J gave up 5 bases, with 18 bases separating them. This CDR3 has 15 amino acids. Germline values: CDR1 DFQATT, CDR2 SNEGSKA (reference sequence). The CDR3 loop is CSAPTTTGLTGELFF. The DNA of the CDR3 is TGCAGTGCTCCCACAACCACAGGGTTAACCGGGGAGCTGTTTTTT.

This clonotype showed up just a few times. The J gene is TRBJ1-1, the V gene TRBV7-8, with 10 bases identical to TRBD1. V dropped 8 bases and J dropped 5; count of bases not matched to a gene: 5. Per germline, CDR1 SGHVS and CDR2 FQNEAQ. The length of the CDR3 is 13 residues. DNA of the CDR3: TGTGCCAGCCGGGGACAGGGGTGGACTGAAGCTTTCTTT. Protein product: CASRGQGWTEAFF.

CDR3 in DNA: TGTGCCAGCAGAGGCGGCAGTTTGGGCACTGAAGCTTTCTTT. This encodes CASRGGSLGTEAFF. The chain combines TRBV7-9 with TRBJ1-1; D ambiguous. CDR1 and CDR2 (germline): SEHNR, FQNEAQ (reference sequence). CDR3 size: 14 residues. V lost 6 bases, J lost 4 bases, and 15 bases lay in between.

V is TRBV9 and J is TRBJ1-1; D is undetermined. Germline CDR1 SGDLS, CDR2 YYNGEE. CDR3 size: 13 residues. V dropped 4 bases and J dropped 6 bases, with 13 bases sitting between them. CDR3 residues: CASSPSDGPEAFF. The CDR3 DNA reads TGTGCCAGCAGCCCGTCCGACGGACCTGAAGCTTTCTTT.

The chain joins TRBV21-1 to TRBJ2-3; the table's D call, TRBD2, was not checked against the DNA. TRBV21-1 is tagged as a pseudogene. The CDR3 contains 16 residues. This CDR3 reads CASILLGGSSTDTQYF. Written as DNA, the CDR3 is TGTGCCAGCATCTTACTCGGAGGGTCTAGCACAGATACGCAGTATTTT.

In this sample, this clonotype turned up a few times. The chain uses TRBV29-1 and TRBJ2-3; a possible D gene is TRBD1 (5 bases). CDR3 length: 16 amino acids. The V gene's germline CDR1 is SQVTM and CDR2 ANQGSEA. The ends were cut back, 0 bases at V and 3 bases at J, with 16 bases in the middle. This chain's CDR3 is CSVEDLGQGRTDTQYF. The CDR3 DNA reads as TGCAGCGTTGAAGATCTTGGGCAGGGCCGGACAGATACGCAGTATTTT.

The sample holds a few counts of this clonotype. The V call is TRBV7-2, the J call TRBJ2-7; TRBD2 matches 8 bases. Trimming cost V 2 bases and J 4 bases; bases outside gene matches: 13. The germline gives CDR1 SGHTA, CDR2 FQGNSA. The CDR3 runs 17 residues. The CDR3 spells CASSLPPGGTRFYEQYF. The CDR3 DNA is TGTGCCAGCAGCTTACCGCCGGGGGGGACACGGTTTTACGAGCAGTACTTC.

This clonotype was counted once. The V gene is TRBV5-1, the J gene TRBJ1-2; D possibly corresponds to TRBD1 (5 bases). This CDR3 has 14 amino acids. Germline V gene data show CDR1 as SGHRS and CDR2 as YFSETQ. V lost 4 bases and J lost 4, with 14 bases in between. CDR3 amino acids: CASSTDSVLYGYTF. CDR3 nucleotide sequence: TGCGCCAGCAGCACCGACAGTGTTCTCTATGGCTACACCTTC.

V usage is TRBV24-1 and J usage is TRBJ2-7; D tentatively fits TRBD1 or TRBD2 (5 bases each). This CDR3 has 13 residues. Germline assignment: CDR1 KGHDR and CDR2 SFDVKD. Deletions cut 7 bases from V and 7 bases from J, with 16 bases between. The CDR3 here is CATSEGPTREQYF. The DNA for the CDR3 is TGTGCCACCAGCGAGGGACCGACACGGGAGCAGTACTTC.

This clonotype was detected only a few times. V gene TRBV3-1 combines with J gene TRBJ2-3; D might be TRBD2 (6 bases). CDR1 LGHDT and CDR2 YNNKEL come from the germline V gene (reference sequence). V lost 0 bases, J lost 5 bases, and 12 bases lay in between. The CDR3 has 15 amino acids. In DNA form, the CDR3 reads TGTGCCAGCAGCCAAGATGGGGGGAGAGGAGATACGCAGTATTTT. Translation: CASSQDGGRGDTQYF.

This clonotype was picked up many times. The gene calls are TRBV7-3 and TRBJ2-3, with D maybe TRBD2 (6 bases). Germline V CDR1 and CDR2: SGHTA, FQGTGA. CDR3 size: 14 residues. V was clipped by 3 bases and J by 5 bases, with 12 bases between them. The CDR3 loop is CASSFLGGGDTQYF. For the CDR3, the DNA is TGTGCCAGCAGCTTCCTGGGGGGAGGAGATACGCAGTATTTT.